This T cell receptor (beta chain) was sequenced for a study of T cells expressing NK-cell markers. Germline V lookup: CDR1 SGDLS, CDR2 YYNGEE. The CDR3 is 13 residues long. Reanalyzing the 5' RACE reads, TCRdb keeps one entry per CDR3 protein, without DNA. The sample has 400,000 to 500,000 distinct CDR3 sequences; the top ten hold roughly 8%. This TCR came from a woman between 18 and 70 years old in good health. The chain joins TRBV9 to TRBJ2-3; TCRdb's D call, TRBD2, is unchecked because there is no DNA. The material sequenced was blood T cells: a sorted CD56 or NKG2C T cell subset, CD4+ or CD8+ T cells, or bulk PBMC T cells (not recorded which). CDR3: CASGQSPTDTQYF.